The 5 T cell receptor beta chains in this list originate from one sample, sequenced in a study of tumor-infiltrating lymphocytes in oesophageal squamous cell carcinoma. TCRdb reanalysed the PCR reads using MiXCR and keeps one entry per CDR3 protein. Counted here are approximately 13,000 distinct CDR3 sequences, less than 60% occurring once; the ten biggest clones make up 14%. The sample consisted of blood. The receptors were sampled from a male donor with esophageal squamous cell carcinoma.

In the case of this clonotype: At one end the junction does not follow the germline gene, possibly because of a read error. The chain combines TRBV7-7 with TRBJ2-1; weak D call: TRBD1 (6 bases). CDR1 and CDR2 (germline): SSHAT, FNYEAQ (reference sequence). The CDR3 is 14 amino acids. The CDR3 coding sequence is TGTGCTAGCAGCTCACAGGGACCTAAGGAGACCCAGTTCTTC. Its protein product is CASSSQGPKETQFF.

This clonotype counts as medium-sized. The gene calls are TRBV28 and TRBJ2-1, with D uncertain. Germline CDR1 is MDHEN and CDR2 is SYDVKM. The CDR3 is made up of 15 amino acids. The V gene lost 4 bases and the J gene lost 0 bases, with 10 bases spanning the gap. The CDR3 loop reads CASSSFHSSYNEQFF. In nucleotides, the CDR3 is TGTGCCAGCAGTTCATTCCACAGCTCCTACAATGAGCAGTTCTTC.

The chain is built from TRBV6-1 and TRBJ2-4; D is undetermined. The end of the DNA is better explained by TRBJ2-7, so the J call may be wrong. This CDR3 region has 15 residues. Germline V gene sequence: CDR1 MNHNS, CDR2 SASEGT. The CDR3 coding sequence is TGTGCCACCAGCCTTGTTGACAAGTCGGCCTACGAGCAGTACTTC. It yields the protein CATSLVDKSAYEQYF.

V gene TRBV20-1 combines with J gene TRBJ1-4; 7 bases match TRBD1. This CDR3 comprises 15 residues. The V segment lost 4 bases and the J segment 7 bases; nucleotides outside the gene matches: 12. Germline-derived CDR1 and CDR2 are DFQATT and SNEGSKA (reference sequence). CDR3 sequence: CSATNTGTAGEKLFF. CDR3 DNA: TGCAGTGCTACCAATACCGGGACAGCAGGTGAAAAACTGTTTTTT.

The chain combines TRBV6-1 with TRBJ2-3; D unclear. The germline V gene encodes CDR1 MNHNS and CDR2 SASEGT. The length of the CDR3 is 12 residues. Trimming took off 6 bases at V and 6 bases at J, with 10 bases between the two ends. The CDR3 spells CASRTWWDTQYF. The CDR3 DNA reads as TGTGCCAGCAGGACCTGGTGGGATACGCAGTATTTT.